This T cell receptor beta chain was found in a study of CD8 T cells in Susac syndrome. Study background: When blood was drawn, patients with Susac syndrome were on intravenous immunoglobulin alone, on corticosteroids, or therapy-naive.

After extraction with the RNeasy kit, roughly 0.45 to 1 ug of the RNA was reverse transcribed using random hexamers. TCRdb called the immunoSEQ multiplex PCR reads again in MiXCR, with one record for every CDR3 protein. Among approximately 74,000 distinct CDR3 sequences, approximately 95% were seen once, and the ten largest hold about 0.94%. V dropped 2 bases and J dropped 0 bases, with 10 bases sitting between them. The CDR3 extends over 15 amino acids. From germline, CDR1 is MNHEY and CDR2 SMNVEV (reference sequence). This clonotype showed up just once. The material sequenced was CD8+ T cells from PBMCs. The rearrangement links TRBV27 to TRBJ1-1, with a weak D call TRBD1 (6 bases). The sequence derives from a human donor with Susac syndrome. The CDR3 DNA reads TGTGCCAGCAGTTTAACAGGGTGGATGAACACTGAAGCTTTCTTT. Its translation is CASSLTGWMNTEAFF.